This entry lists 5 T cell receptor beta chains sequenced from one sample in a study of post-analysis software for immune sequencing data. Study outcomes and limitations: Patients showed TRBV5-6, TRBV5-1 and TRBV20-1 among several TRBV segments more frequent than in controls.

Their recognized antigens are unknown. Carried by the TCR beta cDNA libraries were unique molecular identifiers. From the PCR reads, TCRdb called clonotypes with MiXCR, one entry per CDR3 protein. The sample holds hundreds of thousands of distinct CDR3 sequences, approximately 59% seen once. The sequencing sample was made of blood. All receptors derive from a girl aged 2 to 9 with multiple sclerosis.

The table lists this clonotype with a count of one. This chain uses TRBV4-3 with TRBJ1-1; no definite D call. Germline CDR1 is LGHNA and CDR2 is YSLEER. Trimming cost V 0 bases and J 6 bases, with 14 bases left between them. The CDR3 is 15 residues long. In DNA form, the CDR3 reads TGCGCCAGCAGCCAAGATCGCCGGGGATGGGCTGAAGCTTTCTTT. Translating gives CASSQDRRGWAEAFF.

This clonotype has only one observation. The chain carries TRBV20-1 and TRBJ2-7; D may be TRBD1 (6 bases). This CDR3 contains 12 residues. The V end lost 2 bases, the J end lost 3 bases, and 8 bases lay between the germline ends. The germline CDR1 and CDR2 sequences are DFQATT and SNEGSKA (reference sequence). The CDR3 nucleotides are TGCAGTGCTAGATCGGGACACTACGAGCAGTACGTC. Its protein product is CSARSGHYEQYV.

The V call is TRBV7-2, the J call TRBJ1-4, with 8 nucleotides matching TRBD1. Germline V CDR1 and CDR2: SGHTA, FQGNSA. V was clipped by 9 bases and J by 4 bases; unmatched bases: 7. This CDR3 has 14 amino acids. DNA of the CDR3: TGTGCCAGTGGCCGGGGACAGGTTAATGAAAAACTGTTTTTT. This sequence encodes CASGRGQVNEKLFF.

This sequence joins TRBV12-3 or TRBV12-4 and TRBJ2-3; D remains ambiguous. The CDR3 is made up of 16 amino acids. Trimming pared 7 bases from V and 1 base from J, leaving 18 bases between. CDR3 protein: CASTQSPGDRTDTQYF. The CDR3 coding sequence is TGTGCCAGCACCCAGTCCCCAGGCGACCGCACAGATACGCAGTATTTT.

The J gene is TRBJ2-5, the V gene TRBV4-2, with TRBD2 identical over 7 bases. The V segment lost 4 bases and the J segment 7 bases; nucleotides outside the gene matches: 9. This CDR3 is built from 14 residues. Germline lookup yields CDR1 LGHNA and CDR2 YNFKEQ. DNA for the CDR3: TGTGCCAGCAGCCCCGGGACTCCGGGGGGGACCCAGTACTTC. Amino acid sequence: CASSPGTPGGTQYF.